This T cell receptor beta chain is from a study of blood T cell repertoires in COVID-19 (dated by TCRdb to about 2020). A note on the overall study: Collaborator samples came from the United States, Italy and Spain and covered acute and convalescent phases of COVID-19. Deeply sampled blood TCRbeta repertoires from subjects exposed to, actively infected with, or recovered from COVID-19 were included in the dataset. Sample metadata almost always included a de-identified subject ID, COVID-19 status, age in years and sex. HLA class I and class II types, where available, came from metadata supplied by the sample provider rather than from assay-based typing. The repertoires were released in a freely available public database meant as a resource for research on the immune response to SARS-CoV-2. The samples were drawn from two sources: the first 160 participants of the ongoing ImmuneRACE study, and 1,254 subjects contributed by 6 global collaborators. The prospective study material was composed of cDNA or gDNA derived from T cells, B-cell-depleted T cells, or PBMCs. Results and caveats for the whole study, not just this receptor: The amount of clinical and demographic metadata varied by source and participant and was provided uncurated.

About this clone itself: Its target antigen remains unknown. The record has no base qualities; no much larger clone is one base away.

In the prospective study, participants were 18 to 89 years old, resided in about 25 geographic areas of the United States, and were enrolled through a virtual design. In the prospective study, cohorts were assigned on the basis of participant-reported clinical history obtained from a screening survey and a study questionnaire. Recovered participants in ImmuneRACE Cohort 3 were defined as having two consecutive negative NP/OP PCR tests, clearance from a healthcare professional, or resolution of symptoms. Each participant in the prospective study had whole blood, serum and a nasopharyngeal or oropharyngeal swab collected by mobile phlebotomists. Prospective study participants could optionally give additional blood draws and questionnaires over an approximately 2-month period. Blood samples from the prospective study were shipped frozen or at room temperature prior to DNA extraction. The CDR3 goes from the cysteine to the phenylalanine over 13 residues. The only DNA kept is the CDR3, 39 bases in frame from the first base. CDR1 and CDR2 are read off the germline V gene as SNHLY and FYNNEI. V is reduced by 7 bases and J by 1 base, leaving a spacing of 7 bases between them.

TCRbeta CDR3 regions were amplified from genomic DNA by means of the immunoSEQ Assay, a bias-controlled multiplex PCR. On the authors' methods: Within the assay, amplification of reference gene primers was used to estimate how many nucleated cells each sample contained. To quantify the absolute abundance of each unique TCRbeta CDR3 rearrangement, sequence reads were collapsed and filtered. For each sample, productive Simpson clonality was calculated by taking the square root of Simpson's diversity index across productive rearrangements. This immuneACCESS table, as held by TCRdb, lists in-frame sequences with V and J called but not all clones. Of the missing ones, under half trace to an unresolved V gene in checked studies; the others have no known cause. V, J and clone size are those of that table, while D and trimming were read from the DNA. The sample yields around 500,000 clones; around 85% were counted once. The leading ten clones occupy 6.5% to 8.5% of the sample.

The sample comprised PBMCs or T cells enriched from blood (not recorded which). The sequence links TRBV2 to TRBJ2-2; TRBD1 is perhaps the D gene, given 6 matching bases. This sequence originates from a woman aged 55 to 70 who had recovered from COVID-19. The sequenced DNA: TGTGCCAGCAACAGGGAGAACACCGGGGAGCTGTTTTTT. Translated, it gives CASNRENTGELFF.